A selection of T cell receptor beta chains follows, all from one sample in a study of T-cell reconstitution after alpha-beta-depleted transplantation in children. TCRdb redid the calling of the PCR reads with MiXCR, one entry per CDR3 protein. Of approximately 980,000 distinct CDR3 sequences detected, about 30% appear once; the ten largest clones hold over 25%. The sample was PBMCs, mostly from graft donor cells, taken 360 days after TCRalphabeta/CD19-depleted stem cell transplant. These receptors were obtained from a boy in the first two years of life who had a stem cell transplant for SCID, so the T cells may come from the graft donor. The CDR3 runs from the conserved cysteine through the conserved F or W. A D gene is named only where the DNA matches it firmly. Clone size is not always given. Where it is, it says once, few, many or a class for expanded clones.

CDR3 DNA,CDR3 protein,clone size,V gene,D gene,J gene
TGCAGTGCTAGGGGAGGGCAGCCCCTATACTTT,CSARGGQPLYF,few,TRBV20-1,.,TRBJ1-6
TGCGCCAGCAGCTCGCGACGACAGGGAAACTGCGAGCAGTACTTC,CASSSRRQGNCEQYF,.,TRBV5-1,TRBD1,TRBJ2-7
TGTGCCACCAGCAGAGATCACCACCCAACTAATGAAAAACTGTTTTTT,CATSRDHHPTNEKLFF,few,TRBV15,.,TRBJ1-4
TGTGCCAGCAGCTCCCGCCTAGACAGCACCGGGGAGCTGTTTTTT,CASSSRLDSTGELFF,.,TRBV4-2,.,TRBJ2-2
TGTGCCAGCAGTGAATTGGGACAGGGGTCCAATGAGCAGTTCTTC,CASSELGQGSNEQFF,.,TRBV25-1,TRBD1,TRBJ2-1
TGCGCCAGCAGCTTGGCACCACAGGGAACCTACGAGCAGTACTTC,CASSLAPQGTYEQYF,few,TRBV5-1,.,TRBJ2-7
TGCGCCAGCAGCCAAGGGCGAAAAGACTACCGAAACAATGAGCAGTTCTTC,CASSQGRKDYRNNEQFF,.,TRBV4-3,.,TRBJ2-1
TGTGCCAGCAGCTTTACTACAGGGAACACTGAAGCTTTCTTT,CASSFTTGNTEAFF,few,TRBV5-5,.,TRBJ1-1
TGTGCCAGCAGTTACGCGGGACAGGGCTCTTACCGAAGTACGCAGTATTTT,CASSYAGQGSYRSTQYF,few,TRBV6-5,TRBD1,TRBJ2-3
TGTGCCACCCAAGGGACGGCGAACACCGGGGAGCTGTTTTTT,CATQGTANTGELFF,many,TRBV24-1,.,TRBJ2-2
TGTGCCAGCGGTCACGGGGACAGTTCCTACGAGCAGTACTTC,CASGHGDSSYEQYF,.,TRBV12-3/TRBV12-4,TRBD1,TRBJ2-7
TGTGCCAGCAGTATCGGACAGCTCCAAGAGACCCAGTACTTC,CASSIGQLQETQYF,.,TRBV12-3/TRBV12-4,.,TRBJ2-5
TGTGCCAGCAGTGACCAAAACAGGTTAAGGACGAACACTGAAGCTTTCTTT,CASSDQNRLRTNTEAFF,.,TRBV12-3/TRBV12-4,.,TRBJ1-1
TGCATTGCTAGAGGAGGTCGGGGACTCGTATCCTACGAGCAGTACTTC,CIARGGRGLVSYEQYF,.,TRBV20-1,.,TRBJ2-7
TGCGCCAGCAGCCAACGACAGGGGACGAACACTGAAGCTTTCTTT,CASSQRQGTNTEAFF,once,TRBV4-1,TRBD1,TRBJ1-1
TGCAGCGTTGTTGCATTTTCTGATGAGCAGTTCTTC,CSVVAFSDEQFF,.,TRBV29-1,.,TRBJ2-1
TGCGCCAGCAGCTTGTACGATACAGGGGTTGGCTACACCTTC,CASSLYDTGVGYTF,once,TRBV5-1,TRBD1,TRBJ1-2
TGTGCCAGCAGCCCTCGGGGTACCTACAATGAGCAGTTCTTC,CASSPRGTYNEQFF,few,TRBV5-5,.,TRBJ2-1
TGCGCCAGCAGCTTGAGAGCCGCCACTTCCACAGATACGCAGTATTTT,CASSLRAATSTDTQYF,few,TRBV5-1,.,TRBJ2-3
TGTGCCAGCAGCTTAGGGGCAGCCCCCACAGATACGCAGTATTTT,CASSLGAAPTDTQYF,.,TRBV11-2,.,TRBJ2-3
TGTGCCAGCAATTATGGGGACAGGGGCAATCAGCCCCAGCATTTT,CASNYGDRGNQPQHF,.,TRBV12-3/TRBV12-4,TRBD1,TRBJ1-5
TGCAGTGCTCCCCCTGAGACAGGGCCGCACCTCAATGAGCAGTTCTTC,CSAPPETGPHLNEQFF,.,TRBV20-1,TRBD1,TRBJ2-1
TGTGCCAGCTGCACCCCGGGACAGGGTTCTGGCTACACCTTC,CASCTPGQGSGYTF,.,TRBV28,TRBD1,TRBJ1-2
TGCAGTGCCCCGATTCGGGGGAGGAGGGAGCCCCAGCATTTT,CSAPIRGRREPQHF,few,TRBV20-1,.,TRBJ1-5
TGCGCCAGCAGCCTCGATCTTCCGGGACCCATGCGAAACTACGAGCAGTACTTC,CASSLDLPGPMRNYEQYF,.,TRBV5-1,.,TRBJ2-7